The 22 T cell receptor beta chains given below trace back to one sample, sequenced in a study of blood T cells in healthy people across ages (dated by TCRdb to the mid-2010s). Library creation used 5' RACE. TCRdb names Illumina HiSeq 2500 as the instrument used. A second PCR of about 6 to 12 cycles was performed with a sample-barcoded 5' primer and a J-beta primer mix. The public reads were reanalyzed by TCRdb: fastp trimming at Q25, MiXCR alignment, in-frame beta chains only. Every distinct CDR3 protein forms one entry, paired with its most common genes and DNA. This sample comprises 890,000 or so distinct CDR3 sequences, about 62% of them detected only once. About a quarter of the sample is taken by the ten largest. Sequences were obtained from blood. Receptors were obtained from a man younger than 40 in good health.

The rearrangement joins TRBV5-6 to TRBJ1-6; the D gene is possibly TRBD1 (6 bases). Per the germline V gene, CDR1 is SGHDT and CDR2 is YYEEEE. This CDR3 is 15 amino acids long. The V gene lost 0 bases and the J gene lost 7 bases, with 11 bases spanning the gap. The CDR3, as DNA: TGTGCCAGCAGCTTGGTGACAGGTCTGAATTCACCCCTCCACTTT. It yields the protein CASSLVTGLNSPLHF.

The chain is built from TRBV28 and TRBJ2-1; the match to TRBD2 covers 12 bases. The ends lost 5 bases at V and 0 bases at J; junction bases unmatched: 5. Germline CDR1 is MDHEN and CDR2 is SYDVKM. This CDR3 has 17 residues. CDR3 nucleotide sequence: TGTGCCAGCAGTCCCGGACTAGCGGGGAGCTCCTACAATGAGCAGTTCTTC. It encodes CASSPGLAGSSYNEQFF.

This clonotype was counted many times. DNA for the CDR3: TGTGCCAGCAGCTTCCTGGGGGCGGGGGCGTACAATGAGCAGTTCTTC. Its protein product is CASSFLGAGAYNEQFF. The chain employs TRBV7-3 and TRBJ2-1, with D possibly matching TRBD2 (7 bases). This CDR3 has 16 residues. V was shortened by 3 bases and J by 4 bases, with 16 bases between the two germline ends. Germline V gives CDR1 SGHTA, CDR2 FQGTGA.

The chain recombines TRBV7-2 with TRBJ1-5, with TRBD1 matching 8 bases. The trim removed 2 bases at V and 5 bases at J, leaving 8 bases unmatched. The V gene's germline CDR1 is SGHTA and CDR2 FQGNSA. The CDR3 consists of 16 residues. CDR3 nucleotides: TGTGCCAGCAGCTTATTGGGCAGACAGGGGTATCAGCCCCAGCATTTT. It encodes CASSLLGRQGYQPQHF.

This clonotype was seen a few times. The chain couples TRBV20-1 to TRBJ2-4; D tentatively fits TRBD1 or TRBD2 (6 bases each). Per the germline V gene, CDR1 is DFQATT and CDR2 is SNEGSKA (reference sequence). V was shortened by 5 bases and J by 13 bases, with 21 bases between the two germline ends. The CDR3 runs to 13 residues. In DNA form, the CDR3 reads TGCAGTGCTGTACCGGGACAACGGAGGGAGCAGTACTTC. Protein: CSAVPGQRREQYF.

The genes are TRBV29-1 and TRBJ2-1, with 10 bases identical to TRBD1. In germline, CDR1 is SQVTM, CDR2 ANQGSEA. There are 12 residues in the CDR3. V was clipped by 7 bases and J by 8 bases; unmatched bases: 5. This CDR3 reads CSGGQGNDEQFF. CDR3 coding DNA: TGCAGCGGGGGACAGGGGAACGATGAGCAGTTCTTC.

CDR3 sequence: CAISDLSTRQGSSYNEQFF. The DNA of the CDR3 is TGTGCCATCAGTGACCTTTCGACCCGACAGGGAAGCTCCTACAATGAGCAGTTCTTC. This chain joins TRBV10-3 and TRBJ2-1, with TRBD1 matching over 7 bases. V was clipped by 3 bases and J by 0 bases; unmatched bases: 14. Per the germline V gene, CDR1 is ENHRY and CDR2 is SYGVKD. The CDR3 is made up of 19 amino acids.

CDR3 amino acids: CASSQGGLGREQFF. CDR3 in DNA: TGTGCCAGCAGCCAAGGTGGACTGGGGAGGGAGCAGTTCTTC. The V and J genes are TRBV4-2 and TRBJ2-1; a weak D match, TRBD2 (6 bases). The CDR3 covers 14 residues. Trimming shortened V by 1 base and J by 10 bases, and 14 bases separated the two germline ends. The germline CDR1 and CDR2 sequences are LGHNA and YNFKEQ.

The rearrangement joins TRBV2 to TRBJ1-2; no clear D. Germline CDR1 reads SNHLY; CDR2 reads FYNNEI. The ends were cut back, 1 base at V and 6 bases at J, with 12 bases in the middle. This CDR3 is 14 amino acids long. The CDR3 nucleotides are TGTGCCAGCAGTGAAGGAGGGCTCGTAAATGGCTACACCTTC. It is translated as CASSEGGLVNGYTF.

The chain couples TRBV29-1 to TRBJ2-7, with 7 bases aligning to TRBD1. This CDR3 is 12 amino acids long. The germline V gene encodes CDR1 SQVTM and CDR2 ANQGSEA. With V trimmed by 8 bases and J by 3 bases, 7 bases remained unmatched. The CDR3 nucleotides read TGCAGCTTTCGGGACAGTATCTACGAGCAGTACTTC. Translation: CSFRDSIYEQYF.

The chain uses TRBV9 and TRBJ2-3; 10 nucleotides match TRBD2. Germline CDR1 SGDLS, CDR2 YYNGEE. The CDR3 covers 16 residues. The junction had 3 bases not matched to a gene; V was cut back by 0 bases and J by 2 bases. CDR3 protein: CASSVGLAGPTDTQYF. CDR3 bases: TGTGCCAGCAGCGTAGGACTAGCGGGCCCCACAGATACGCAGTATTTT.

CDR3 amino acids: CASSPNLIAKNIQYF. CDR3 coding DNA: TGTGCCAGCAGTCCGAACTTGATAGCCAAAAACATTCAGTACTTC. This chain uses TRBV12-3 or TRBV12-4 with TRBJ2-4, with D unresolved. CDR3 length: 15 residues. Trimming removed 5 bases from V and 0 bases from J, with 11 bases in between.

This clonotype was observed a single time. The chain carries TRBV7-2 and TRBJ1-2; 7 bases map to TRBD1. Germline V gene sequence: CDR1 SGHTA, CDR2 FQGNSA. The junction had 11 bases not matched to a gene; V was cut back by 2 bases and J by 5 bases. This CDR3 has 16 amino acids. The CDR3: CASSLLAGGPRYGYTF. CDR3 DNA sequence: TGTGCCAGCAGCTTATTGGCAGGGGGACCGCGGTATGGCTACACCTTC.

In this sample, this clonotype turned up a few times. This chain connects TRBV11-2 to TRBJ2-1; 11 bases map to TRBD2. The CDR3 has 16 amino acids. Germline CDR1 SGHAT, CDR2 FQNNGV. Trimming cost V 0 bases and J 6 bases; bases outside gene matches: 4. The CDR3, as DNA: TGTGCCAGCAGCTTAGAGCTACTAGCGGGGGTCAATGAGCAGTTCTTC. This translates into CASSLELLAGVNEQFF. Supplemented by reference TRBV11-2 and TRBJ2-1, the full variable domain reads EAGVAQSPRYKIIEKRQSVAFWCNPISGHATLYWYQQILGQGPKLLIQFQNNGVVDDSQLPKDRFSAERLKGVDSTLKIQPAKLEDSAVYLCASSLELLAGVNEQFFGPGTRLTVL.

The chain uses TRBV29-1 and TRBJ1-2; D gene unclear. Germline assignment: CDR1 SQVTM and CDR2 ANQGSEA. Trimming took off 3 bases at V and 8 bases at J, with 13 bases between the two ends. This CDR3 is 12 amino acids long. The CDR3 reads CSVDHRAGGYTF. The CDR3 DNA sequence: TGCAGCGTTGATCACCGTGCTGGGGGCTACACCTTC.

The chain joins TRBV18 to TRBJ2-3; D is uncertain. Germline V CDR1 and CDR2: KGHSH, LQKENI. Trimming stripped 1 base from V and 2 bases from J, with 7 bases between. This CDR3 has 14 amino acids. CDR3 loop: CASSPLTHTDTQYF. CDR3 in DNA: TGTGCCAGCTCACCACTGACCCACACAGATACGCAGTATTTT.

This sequence joins TRBV4-1 and TRBJ2-7; D is perhaps TRBD1 (5 bases). From germline, CDR1 is MGHRA and CDR2 YSYEKL. The CDR3 spans 15 residues. The V gene lost 1 base and the J gene lost 4 bases, with 14 bases spanning the gap. DNA of the CDR3: TGCGCCAGCAGCCAAGTGGTAGGGGCGAAATACGAGCAGTACTTC. Translating it yields CASSQVVGAKYEQYF.

This sequence joins TRBV4-3 and TRBJ1-4; tentative D call: TRBD1 (5 bases). CDR1 and CDR2 (germline): LGHNA, YSLEER. The V end lost 3 bases, the J end lost 0 bases, and 14 bases lay between the germline ends. CDR3 length: 17 amino acids. CDR3 nucleotides: TGCGCCAGCAGCCAGGGGCCCATCATAGCAACTAATGAAAAACTGTTTTTT. It translates to CASSQGPIIATNEKLFF.

The V gene is TRBV10-3, the J gene TRBJ2-1; D possibly corresponds to TRBD1 (6 bases). The V gene's germline CDR1 is ENHRY and CDR2 SYGVKD. The germline V and J ends were trimmed by 0 bases and 7 bases, with 7 bases remaining between them. The CDR3 contains 13 residues. As DNA, the CDR3 is TGTGCCATCAGTGAGTCGGGACAAAATGAGCAGTTCTTC. Translated, it gives CAISESGQNEQFF.

This clonotype occurred a few times. The chain uses TRBV20-1 and TRBJ1-6, with no clear D. CDR1 is DFQATT and CDR2 is SNEGSKA in the germline V gene (reference sequence). CDR3 length equals 12 residues. Deletions cut 3 bases from V and 14 bases from J, with 14 bases between. The CDR3 protein is CSARGSEFTLHF. The CDR3 bases are TGCAGTGCTAGGGGATCGGAATTCACCCTCCACTTT.

The chain employs TRBV18 and TRBJ1-5; D gene unclear. The CDR3 contains 15 residues. Germline V gene lookup returns CDR1 KGHSH and CDR2 LQKENI. The ends were cut back, 3 bases at V and 6 bases at J, with 15 bases in the middle. The CDR3 DNA reads as TGTGCCAGCTCACCCCGGCCTTCGTCGGGTCAGCCCCAGCATTTT. It encodes CASSPRPSSGQPQHF.

V and J are TRBV12-3 or TRBV12-4 and TRBJ1-5, with TRBD1 identical over 9 bases. Unmatched junction bases numbered 9, after V lost 6 bases and J lost 3 bases. This CDR3 spans 16 amino acids. The CDR3 loop is CASSLDRGTLNQPQHF. The CDR3 bases are TGTGCCAGCAGCCTAGACAGGGGGACCCTCAATCAGCCCCAGCATTTT.